The 11 T cell receptor delta chains below come from one sample, sequenced in a study of intestinal T cells in coeliac disease. Ten to eleven formalin-fixed paraffin-embedded scrolls, each 5 µm thick, supplied each case's genomic DNA. TRD repertoires were amplified in bulk with BIOMED-2 primers from approximately 150 ng of biopsy DNA. TCRdb processed the multiplex PCR reads again with the CATT caller. The sample has several hundred delta-chain clones, 60% to 70% seen once. Sequencing was performed on a duodenal biopsy. The receptors stem from a human donor with celiac disease.

The rearrangement joins TRDV1 to TRDJ1, with TRDD3 matching 13 bases. The J gene comes from matching the DNA to germline here; TCRdb lacks it. Germline V gene lookup returns CDR1 TSWWSYY and CDR2 QGS. After removal of 2 bases from V and 0 bases from J, the junction contained 18 bases not matched to a gene. CDR3 length: 22 amino acids. The chain's CDR3 is CALGEKRRYWGIRTLYTDKLIF. The CDR3 DNA sequence: TGTGCTCTTGGGGAAAAACGCCGCTACTGGGGGATACGAACACTGTACACCGATAAACTCATCTTT.

Sample share makes this clone large. CDR3: CALGGILGPRSWDTRQMFF. DNA of the CDR3: TGTGCTCTTGGGGGCATCTTGGGCCCGAGGTCCTGGGACACCCGACAGATGTTTTTC. This chain joins TRDV1 and TRDJ3; D uncertain. The ends were cut back, 4 bases at V and 1 base at J, with 17 bases in the middle. Germline V gives CDR1 TSWWSYY, CDR2 QGS. The CDR3 has 19 residues.

A word on this clone: It is unclear where the CDR3 begins or ends on the DNA, so no DNA is shown, and the CDR3 is as TCRdb lists it. The V segment is TRAV29/DV5, and no J call was made; TRDD3, the table's D call, was not compared with the DNA. Ends included, the CDR3 has 20 residues. Germline V gene sequence: CDR1 NSMFDY, CDR2 ISSIKDK. Here the CDR3 reads CSVLLCSWGPPPRRSDKLIF.

By its share, this clone is large. The chain employs TRDV1 and TRDJ2; TRDD3 matches at 13 bases. Here the J gene was assigned by germline matching of the DNA, as TCRdb has none. The CDR3 extends over 25 amino acids. CDR1 and CDR2 from the germline V gene are TSWWSYY and QGS. V lost 0 bases, J lost 2 bases, and 24 bases stayed unmatched. The chain's CDR3 is CALGELRSVPPEVLGDTLLTAQLFF. In nucleotides, the CDR3 is TGTGCTCTTGGGGAACTACGTTCCGTTCCCCCGGAAGTACTGGGGGATACGCTATTGACAGCACAACTCTTCTTT.

In its sample, this clone was seen a few times. A far larger clone lies a single base away; this is likely a read error. The same CDR3 arises from other DNA sequences in this sample as well. This chain connects TRDV1 to TRDJ1; 11 bases are a match to TRDD3. No J gene is reported in TCRdb; it was inferred here by comparing the DNA with germline. Germline V gene data show CDR1 as TSWWSYY and CDR2 as QGS. This CDR3 spans 21 amino acids. The CDR3 reads CALGEKRRYWGINWYTDKLIF. The CDR3 DNA reads TGCGCTCTTGGGGAAAAACGCCGCTACTGGGGGATAAATTGGTACACCGATAAACTCATCTTT.

This clone was seen just once. The protein in TCRdb stems from a much larger clone and differs at residues 2 and 10 from this DNA's translation, likely a read error; here the protein is translated from the DNA. The chain uses TRDV3 and TRDJ1, with 8 bases matching TRDD3. TCRdb leaves out the J gene; it was filled in here by matching the DNA to germline. The germline gives CDR1 TVYSNPD, CDR2 GDNSRS (reference sequence). The CDR3 is 13 residues long. The CDR3 loop reads CSSYWGPPDELIF. For the CDR3, the DNA is TGTTCCTCCTACTGGGGGCCACCCGATGAACTCATCTTT. The variable domain in full, completed from reference TRDV3 and TRDJ1, reads CDKVTQSSPDQTVASGSEVVLLCTYDTVYSNPDLFWYRIRPDYSFQFVFYGDNSRSEGADFTQGRFSVKHILTQKAFHLVISPVRTEDSATYYCSSYWGPPDELIFGKGTRVTVEP.

Within the sample, this clone is hyperexpanded. The same CDR3 arises from other DNA sequences in this sample as well. This sequence joins TRDV2 and TRDJ1; TRDD3 is a possible D gene (6 bases). No J gene was available from TCRdb, and it was assigned here by a germline match of the DNA. The CDR3 has 14 residues. The germline V and J ends were trimmed by 2 bases and 3 bases, with 12 bases remaining between them. Germline CDR1 and CDR2: GEAIGNYY and EKD. CDR3 nucleotides: TGTGCCTGTGACAGACCACTGGGTCCCGATAAACTCATCTTT. Translated, it gives CACDRPLGPDKLIF.

This clone was counted a few times. No V gene call was produced; the J gene was TRDJ1; whether TRDD3, the table's D call, matches the DNA was not checked. The CDR3 runs to 14 residues. The CDR3 region is CSGLLGVYTDKLIF. The CDR3 coding sequence is TGTTCCGGGTTACTGGGGGTTTACACCGATAAACTCATCTTT.

The chain employs TRDV2 and TRDJ1; TRDD3 aligns across 9 bases. The J gene comes from matching the DNA to germline here; TCRdb lacks it. With 3 bases clipped from V and 2 bases from J, the junction kept 33 bases outside the gene matches. CDR1 and CDR2 from the germline V gene are GEAIGNYY and EKD. The length of the CDR3 is 24 residues. In nucleotides, the CDR3 is TGTGCCTGTGACCTTCTGGACCTCAACACCCGTGTCTACTGGGGGAGCCCTTTTACCGATAAACTCATCTTT. This codes for CACDLLDLNTRVYWGSPFTDKLIF.

In its sample, this clone was seen once. This likely traces to a read error, being one base from a far larger clone. Other DNA variants within this sample encode the same CDR3. This chain joins TRDV3 and TRDJ1; 8 positions agree with TRDD3. Since TCRdb gives no J gene, matching the DNA to germline was used here to assign it. CDR3 length: 13 amino acids. V was clipped by 4 bases and J by 5 bases; unmatched bases: 9. Per the germline V gene, CDR1 is TVYSNPD and CDR2 is GDNSRS (reference sequence). The CDR3 bases are TGTGCCTCCTACTGGGGGCCACCTGATAAACTCATCTTT. The encoded protein is CASYWGPPDKLIF.

With respect to this clone: This likely traces to a read error, being one base from a far larger clone. This same CDR3 is encoded by further DNA sequences in the sample. This rearrangement joins TRAV29/DV5 to TRDJ1; D unresolved. TCRdb does not report a J gene; here it was assigned by matching the DNA to germline references. CDR1 is NSMFDY, CDR2 ISSIKDK, per germline. The CDR3 sequence is 13 residues long. In DNA form, the CDR3 reads TGTGCAGCCTCAACGGTGTACACTGATAAACTCATCTTT. Residues: CAASTVYTDKLIF.